These T cell receptor beta chains were read from a single sample in a study of blood T cell repertoires in COVID-19. Assay used: immunoSEQ multiplex PCR; TCRdb lists only in-frame clones, some missing. The sample comprises a few hundred thousand clones, around 83% of which are singletons, and approximately 1.1% rests with the top ten. Sequenced: peripheral blood. The receptor set was obtained from a woman between 45 and 60 years old with acute or convalescent COVID-19. The CDR3 runs from the conserved cysteine through the conserved F or W. The D gene is left open where the match is weak. Clone size is given for some rows only: seen once, a few or many times, or a class if the clone is expanded.

j_call clone_size v_call d_call cdr3_aa cdr3_nt
TRBJ1-2 - TRBV29-1 - CSVGGEPGYTF TGCAGCGTGGGAGGGGAACCAGGCTACACCTTC
TRBJ2-1 - TRBV24-1 - CATSESTDNEQFF TGTGCCACCAGTGAGTCGACAGACAATGAGCAGTTCTTC
TRBJ1-6 - TRBV16 - CASSQSRGSPLHF TGTGCCAGCAGCCAATCCCGGGGTTCACCCCTCCACTTT
TRBJ1-1 - TRBV7-2 - CASSFEGRRNTEAFF TGTGCCAGCAGCTTCGAAGGCAGGCGGAACACTGAAGCTTTCTTT
TRBJ1-5 - TRBV30 TRBD1 CAWTTGDQPQHF TGTGCCTGGACAACAGGGGATCAGCCCCAGCATTTT
TRBJ2-7 - TRBV18 TRBD2 CASSPGLADYEQYF TGTGCCAGCAGCCCGGGGCTAGCGGATTACGAGCAGTACTTC
TRBJ1-1 - TRBV5-1 - CASSRTGSVDTEAFF TGCGCCAGCAGCCGAACAGGGTCAGTTGACACTGAAGCTTTCTTT
TRBJ1-2 once TRBV6-5 - CASSYGQNYGYTF TGTGCCAGCAGTTACGGACAAAACTATGGCTACACCTTC
TRBJ1-1 once TRBV7-9 - CASSSPGNTEAFF TGTGCCAGCAGCTCCCCGGGGAACACTGAAGCTTTCTTT
TRBJ2-2 - TRBV2 - CASSGVATTGELFF TGTGCCAGCAGTGGGGTAGCAACAACCGGGGAGCTGTTTTTT
TRBJ2-7 once TRBV9 TRBD2 CASSEGTGRSYEQYF TGTGCCAGCAGCGAGGGGACCGGGAGGTCCTACGAGCAGTACTTC
TRBJ1-6 few TRBV19 - CASSIGGDGSPLHF TGTGCCAGTAGTATTGGGGGGGATGGTTCACCCCTCCACTTT
TRBJ2-7 - TRBV7-2 - CASSPDGQRFYEQYF TGTGCCAGCAGCCCAGACGGCCAGCGTTTTTACGAGCAGTACTTC
TRBJ1-5 few TRBV10-1 TRBD1 CASSLDRNQPQHF TGCGCCAGCAGCCTGGACAGGAATCAGCCCCAGCATTTT
TRBJ2-1 - TRBV27 - CASREWTENEQFF TGTGCCAGCAGAGAGTGGACAGAAAATGAGCAGTTCTTC
TRBJ2-5 - TRBV2 - CASSDEQRETQYF TGTGCCAGCAGTGACGAGCAGCGGGAGACCCAGTACTTC
TRBJ2-1 - TRBV7-6 TRBD2 CASSPGLAGGRNEQFF TGTGCCAGCAGCCCGGGACTAGCGGGGGGTCGTAATGAGCAGTTCTTC
TRBJ1-3 few TRBV10-3 - CAAASQVAGNTIYF TGTGCCGCCGCATCCCAGGTGGCTGGAAACACCATATATTTT
TRBJ2-5 - TRBV7-2 TRBD1 CASSRETGQETQYF TGTGCCAGCAGCCGCGAGACAGGGCAAGAGACCCAGTACTTC
TRBJ2-6 - TRBV27 TRBD1 CASTQGQSGVRSGANVLTF TGTGCCAGCACCCAGGGACAGTCCGGGGTGAGATCTGGGGCCAACGTCCTGACTTTC
TRBJ1-1 - TRBV3-1/TRBV3-2 TRBD1 CASSQSGTGGTEAFF TGTGCCAGCAGCCAATCTGGGACAGGGGGCACTGAAGCTTTCTTT
TRBJ1-3 - TRBV7-8 - CASSQRRDTIYF TGTGCCAGCAGCCAACGGAGAGACACCATATATTTT
TRBJ2-5 - TRBV2 TRBD2 CASSEGSGGAGETQYF TGTGCCAGCAGTGAAGGTAGCGGGGGGGCCGGGGAGACCCAGTACTTC
TRBJ1-5 - TRBV2 - CASYQGGNQPQHF TGTGCCAGCTACCAGGGCGGCAATCAGCCCCAGCATTTT
TRBJ2-2 - TRBV3-1/TRBV3-2 TRBD2 CASSPDSLRGGWTGELFF TGTGCCAGCAGCCCCGATTCCCTGCGGGGGGGTTGGACCGGGGAGCTGTTTTTT